These 2 T cell receptor beta chains were sequenced from one sample in a study of blood T cells in healthy people across ages (dated by TCRdb to 2015 to 2017). The library was prepared using 5' RACE. Sequencing instrument: Illumina HiSeq 2500. A second PCR of about 6 to 12 cycles was performed with a sample-barcoded 5' primer and a J-beta primer mix. TCRdb ran its own pipeline on the public reads, namely fastp trimming at Q25 and MiXCR clone calling, and kept in-frame beta chains. Rows are combined by CDR3 protein, so each entry shows the most common genes and DNA. For this sample the table gives 780,000 or so distinct CDR3 sequences, of which roughly 56% were detected only once. The ten largest clonotypes hold 20% to 30% of the sample. Sequenced material: blood. Receptor source: a man aged 35-49 years in good health.

The chain recombines TRBV12-3 or TRBV12-4 with TRBJ1-1; TRBD1 is a possible D gene (6 bases). This CDR3 spans 19 amino acids. V was trimmed by 3 bases and J by 5 bases, leaving 28 bases between them. The CDR3 DNA sequence: TGTGCCAGCAGTTTTTCGGCGGGGGGCGCGAGGGATAAGATGACTGAAGCTTTCTTT. Protein: CASSFSAGGARDKMTEAFF.

The genes are TRBV7-6 and TRBJ2-3; TRBD2 matches 13 bases. V shed 2 bases and J 4 bases; nucleotides not matched to a gene: 15. The CDR3 covers 20 residues. Germline CDR1 and CDR2: SGHVS and FNYEAQ. CDR3 in DNA: TGTGCCAGCAGCTTATCGGCACCACGACTAGCGGGAGGCGTGTCAGATACGCAGTATTTT. It yields the protein CASSLSAPRLAGGVSDTQYF. Looking up the rest from reference TRBV7-6 and TRBJ2-3 gives the full variable domain: GAGVSQSPRYKVTKRGQDVALRCDPISGHVSLYWYRQALGQGPEFLTYFNYEAQQDKSGLPNDRFSAERPEGSISTLTIQRTEQRDSAMYRCASSLSAPRLAGGVSDTQYFGPGTRLTVL.